Listed below are T cell receptor beta chains from one sample, sequenced in a study of identical twins. TCRdb used MiXCR to reprocess the 5' RACE reads, holding one entry per CDR3 protein. The sample holds fewer than 250,000 distinct CDR3 sequences, approximately 7.9% seen once. This sample also belongs to another study, concerning yellow fever vaccine responses in identical twins.

Source material: CD8+ T cells sorted from blood. These receptors were taken from a woman aged 18-29 years in good health. The CDR3 runs from the conserved cysteine through the conserved F or W. Fields, in order: V gene, clone size, J gene, D gene, CDR3 DNA, CDR3 protein. The D gene is left open where the match is weak. Only some rows state a clone size, as once, few, many or a class for expanded clones.

>TRBV3-1|.|TRBJ2-1|TRBD1
TGTGCCAGCAGCAAAGTGGCAGGGGGCTACAATGAGCAGTTCTTC
CASSKVAGGYNEQFF
>TRBV6-5|.|TRBJ2-1|TRBD2
TGTGCCAGCAGTTACGTCGTTAGCGGGGGGTCCGAGCAGTTCTTC
CASSYVVSGGSEQFF
>TRBV12-3/TRBV12-4|.|TRBJ1-4|.
TGTGCCAGCACCTCAGGAGCCTATAATGAAAAACTGTTTTTT
CASTSGAYNEKLFF
>TRBV20-1|many|TRBJ1-5|.
TGCAGTGCTAGTGGTTCGGTGTATAGCAATCAGCCCCAGCATTTT
CSASGSVYSNQPQHF
>TRBV7-3|few|TRBJ2-1|TRBD2
TGTGCCAGCAGCTTTGGACTAGCGGGAGTGGATGAGCAGTTCTTC
CASSFGLAGVDEQFF
>TRBV11-2|many|TRBJ1-4|.
TGTGCCAGCAGCTTAGATCCTGGTGTAGGCTACATTAATGAAAAACTGTTTTTT
CASSLDPGVGYINEKLFF
>TRBV7-9|.|TRBJ1-2|.
TGTGCCAGCAGCCAACAGGGTCGGTATGGCTACACCTTC
CASSQQGRYGYTF
>TRBV13|many|TRBJ1-6|.
TGTGCCAGCAGCTTACGCAGCACCTTTGGGGATTCACCCCTCCACTTT
CASSLRSTFGDSPLHF
>TRBV7-2|.|TRBJ1-1|.
TGTGCCAGCCTAGAAACAGGGAGGGAGCCTGAAGCTTTCTTT
CASLETGREPEAFF
>TRBV13|few|TRBJ2-1|TRBD2
TGTGCCAGCAGCTTAGCCCCACCCCCAGCGGGAGTCGATAATGAGCAGTTCTTC
CASSLAPPPAGVDNEQFF
>TRBV9|many|TRBJ2-5|.
TGTGCCAGCAGCGTAGATACAGCCGGAGAGACCCAGTACTTC
CASSVDTAGETQYF
>TRBV4-1|many|TRBJ2-1|.
TGCGCCAGCAGCCATAAAGGTGGGGTTGACAATGAGCAGTTCTTC
CASSHKGGVDNEQFF
>TRBV20-1|few|TRBJ2-1|.
TGCAGTGCCCCCTGGCAGGGCCGGGGAGAGCAGTTCTTC
CSAPWQGRGEQFF
>TRBV5-1|.|TRBJ2-1|.
TGCGCCAGCAGCCACAACCGGGAAGCGTACTATGAGCAGTTCTTC
CASSHNREAYYEQFF
>TRBV29-1|many|TRBJ1-4|.
TGCAGCGTGTTCTTGACAGACCCGAGGGAAAAACTGTTTTTT
CSVFLTDPREKLFF
>TRBV24-1|.|TRBJ2-5|.
TGTGCCACCCGGCTAGGGCTGAAGAAAAAAGAGACCCAGTACTTC
CATRLGLKKKETQYF
>TRBV11-2|few|TRBJ1-4|.
TGTGCCAGCAGCCCACATGCAACTAATGAAAAACTGTTTTTT
CASSPHATNEKLFF
>TRBV20-1|many|TRBJ1-1|.
TGCAGTGCTCTTGGCCCCAGTGAAATGAACACTGAAGCTTTCTTT
CSALGPSEMNTEAFF
>TRBV11-1|many|TRBJ1-1|.
TGTGCCAGCAGCGACCTCGGGGAAGCTTTCTTT
CASSDLGEAFF
>TRBV19|few|TRBJ2-1|.
TGTGCCAGTAGTATCATTAGCGGTCCTCTCTACAATGAGCAGTTCTTC
CASSIISGPLYNEQFF
>TRBV14|few|TRBJ2-3|TRBD2
TGTGCCAGCAGCCCGCTAGCGGGAATCACAGATACGCAGTATTTT
CASSPLAGITDTQYF
>TRBV4-1|few|TRBJ2-3|TRBD2
TGCGCCAGCAGCCACGGACTAGCGGGAGAAGATACGCAGTATTTT
CASSHGLAGEDTQYF
>TRBV9|.|TRBJ2-1|.
TGTGCCAGCAGCGTTTCCCCAGCACAGGGTTACAATGAGCAGTTCTTC
CASSVSPAQGYNEQFF
>TRBV6-4|many|TRBJ2-1|.
TGTGCCAGCGCCGCTAGCACGTACAATGAGCAGTTCTTC
CASAASTYNEQFF
>TRBV9|few|TRBJ2-7|.
TGTGCCAGCAGCGTAGATCTCTCCAGCTCCTACGAGCAGTACTTC
CASSVDLSSSYEQYF
>TRBV9|.|TRBJ2-2|.
TGTGCCAGCAGCGTAGGGAGGCAGGAGAACACCGGGGAGCTGTTTTTT
CASSVGRQENTGELFF
>TRBV5-1|.|TRBJ2-1|TRBD1
TGCGCCAGCAGCCAATGGGACAGGGGGAACAATGAGCAGTTCTTC
CASSQWDRGNNEQFF
>TRBV12-3/TRBV12-4|many|TRBJ2-5|.
TGTGCCAGCAGTTTATCTAGCTCAGAGACCCAGTACTTC
CASSLSSSETQYF
>TRBV28|many|TRBJ1-2|.
TGTGCCAGCAGTCAACAGGGCTACTCTAAGGATGGCTACACCTTC
CASSQQGYSKDGYTF
>TRBV9|few|TRBJ1-5|.
TGTGCCAGCAGCCTCGACCCCTCTCAGCCCCAGCATTTT
CASSLDPSQPQHF
>TRBV10-1|few|TRBJ2-3|.
TGCGCCAGCAGTGAGTTAGGAGTTGCGACCACAGATACGCAGTATTTT
CASSELGVATTDTQYF
>TRBV10-1|many|TRBJ2-7|TRBD2
TGCGCCAGCAGTGAGCGGGGACTAGCGGGAGACCTTTACGAGCAGTACTTC
CASSERGLAGDLYEQYF
>TRBV3-1|.|TRBJ2-3|.
TGTGCCAGCAGCCAAGATAAACGGACGCAGTATTTT
CASSQDKRTQYF
>TRBV7-9|few|TRBJ2-1|.
TGTGCCAGCAGCTCCACGGGTGAGCAGTTCTTC
CASSSTGEQFF
>TRBV11-2|.|TRBJ2-3|TRBD2
TGTGCCAGCAGCCGCCTACGTAAACAGGTGCCCGGGACTAGCGGCCCGAATACGCAGTATTTT
CASSRLRKQVPGTSGPNTQYF
>TRBV11-2|.|TRBJ2-5|.
TGTGCCAGCAGCCTCGGCGGGTGGGCCCAGTACTTC
CASSLGGWAQYF
>TRBV29-1|.|TRBJ2-1|.
TGCAGCGTTGAAGACAGGGAGTATGAGCAGTTCTTC
CSVEDREYEQFF
>TRBV19|few|TRBJ2-7|TRBD2
TGTGCCAGCGCCGGGGCTAGCGGCCCCTCCTACGAGCAGTACTTC
CASAGASGPSYEQYF
>TRBV6-5|.|TRBJ1-2|TRBD1
TGTGCCAGCAGTTACTCGAGTATCGGACAGGGTCTCGGCTACACCTTC
CASSYSSIGQGLGYTF
>TRBV7-9|many|TRBJ2-1|TRBD2
TGTGCCAGCAGCTTATCGGGACTAAAGCAGTTCTTC
CASSLSGLKQFF
>TRBV12-3/TRBV12-4|.|TRBJ2-5|TRBD1
TGTGCCAGCAGGTCGACAGGGGGCAGGGAGACCCAGTACTTC
CASRSTGGRETQYF
>TRBV28|few|TRBJ2-1|TRBD1
TGTGCCAGCAGCCCAGGGACAGGTTCAGTCAATGAGCAGTTCTTC
CASSPGTGSVNEQFF
>TRBV28|few|TRBJ2-5|.
TGTGCCAGCAGCGTTGCAGAGACCCAGTACTTC
CASSVAETQYF
>TRBV29-1|many|TRBJ2-3|.
TGCAGCGTTGAAGGGACAGAGACATCCACAGATACGCAGTATTTT
CSVEGTETSTDTQYF
>TRBV20-1|many|TRBJ2-3|TRBD2
TGCAGTGCTAGAGTACTAGCGGGGACCACAGATACGCAGTATTTT
CSARVLAGTTDTQYF
>TRBV10-3|.|TRBJ2-3|.
TGTGCCATCAGTGTGGACGAAGCGGATACGCAGTATTTT
CAISVDEADTQYF
>TRBV6-2/TRBV6-3|few|TRBJ2-3|.
TGTGCCAGCAGTTACTCGACGGGGCCTCTAAGTGATACGCAGTATTTT
CASSYSTGPLSDTQYF
>TRBV7-9|.|TRBJ1-1|.
TGTGCCAGCACCTGGGGCGAGGAGAGCGCTGAAGCTTTCTTT
CASTWGEESAEAFF
>TRBV10-3|.|TRBJ2-6|.
TGTGCCATCAGTGATTCCCCCCCCGCTGGGGCCAACGTCCTGACTTTC
CAISDSPPAGANVLTF
>TRBV11-2|.|TRBJ2-7|.
TGTGCCAGCAGCTTGGCCTCCCCCGAGCAGTACTTC
CASSLASPEQYF
>TRBV13|few|TRBJ1-6|TRBD1
TGTGCCAGCAGCTTAGGCCGGGTAGGGGGCGTGAATTCACCCCTCCACTTT
CASSLGRVGGVNSPLHF
>TRBV2|few|TRBJ2-5|.
TGTGCCACCAAACCTGACCCCCCCCAATACGAGACCCAGTACTTC
CATKPDPPQYETQYF
>TRBV15|few|TRBJ2-5|TRBD1
TGTGCCACCAGCAGAGAAAAGGCAGGGGGCACAGAGACCCAGTACTTC
CATSREKAGGTETQYF
>TRBV28|many|TRBJ2-5|.
TGTGCCAGCAGGAACCCTACTAGTCTCCAAGAGACCCAGTACTTC
CASRNPTSLQETQYF
>TRBV27|.|TRBJ2-3|.
TGTGCCAGCAGTTTTATCTTGACAGGACCACACACAGATACGCAGTATTTT
CASSFILTGPHTDTQYF
>TRBV12-3/TRBV12-4|many|TRBJ1-6|.
TGTGCCAGCAGCCCGGGGAATTCACCCCTCCACTTT
CASSPGNSPLHF
>TRBV4-1|many|TRBJ2-7|.
TGCGCCAGCAGCCGAGGGTCAGGGGCTACCGACGAGCAGTACTTC
CASSRGSGATDEQYF